This TCR beta chain was identified in a study of PD-1 blockade in classical Hodgkin lymphoma. Findings of the study overall: Reasons behind the repertoire differences stay unclear, perhaps disease activity or earlier therapy.

V was cut by 2 bases and J by 3 bases, with 10 bases left in between. CDR1 MNHNS and CDR2 SASEGT come from the germline V gene. The CDR3 totals 14 residues. With no exception, relapse followed autologous stem cell transplantation in all patients, and brentuximab vedotin exposure varied. Data came from immunoSEQ multiplex PCR; TCRdb stores just in-frame clones and leaves some out. The sample lists 50,000 to 85,000 clones, 70% to 75% occurring once. A note on this clone: What it binds is unknown.

The sample consisted of peripheral blood mononuclear cells (PBMCs), taken before the second cycle of nivolumab. The V and J genes are TRBV6-1 and TRBJ1-2; possibly TRBD1 for D (6 bases). The TCR originated in a human donor with classical Hodgkin lymphoma. The CDR3 region has the DNA TGTGCCAGCAGTGAACCGGGGGCTTACTATGGCTACACCTTC. It is translated as CASSEPGAYYGYTF.